The TCR beta chain under discussion was sequenced for a study of beta chain features in type 1 diabetes. The investigators reverse transcribed all of the isolated RNA, so they sequenced expressed TCRB transcripts. Deep immunoSEQ sequencing covered naive, central memory and regulatory T cell samples. Assay used: immunoSEQ multiplex PCR; TCRdb lists only in-frame clones, some missing. The data show 500,000 to 650,000 clones, with 12% seen just once and around 0.12% held by the top ten. Only one heparinised blood draw was taken per donor, and its volume averaged around 100 mL. Via the markers CD45RO/CCR7/CD25/CD127/CD95/CD27, stem cell-like memory, regulatory, central memory and naive CD4+ cells were sorted. The V gene's germline CDR1 is KGHSH and CDR2 LQKENI. This CDR3 comprises 16 residues. J was trimmed by 3 bases and V by 3 bases; bases with no gene match: 6. Study outcomes and limitations: Shorter templates might be favored by PCR, equally in patients and controls. Type 1 diabetes patients had moderately but significantly shorter TCRB CDR3s in all four CD4+ subsets.

On this clone itself: Its antigen is not known.

V is TRBV18 and J is TRBJ2-3; 10 nucleotides line up with TRBD1. The TCR was taken from a man younger than 40 with type 1 diabetes. Sequences were obtained from naive CD4+ T cells from blood. This CDR3 reads CASSPTGGAGTDTQYF. In nucleotides, the CDR3 is TGTGCCAGCTCACCGACAGGGGGCGCAGGTACAGATACGCAGTATTTT.